These 20 T cell receptor beta chains originate from one sample sequenced in a study of blood T cell repertoires in COVID-19. Some clones are missing from TCRdb's copy, which holds only in-frame ones; the method was immunoSEQ multiplex PCR. The sample comprises about 260,000 clones, around 88% of which are singletons, and over 1% rests with the top ten. Sequences were obtained from PBMCs or T cells enriched from blood (not recorded which). Every receptor here comes from a woman aged 40 to 55 with acute COVID-19.

J is TRBJ1-1 and V is TRBV6-2 or TRBV6-3; TRBD1 matches 9 bases. In germline, CDR1 is MNHEY, CDR2 SVGEGT. CDR3 length: 16 residues. The V and J ends lost 4 bases and 7 bases, in that order; junction bases with no gene match: 13. The chain's CDR3 is CASSFRSPGQGGEAFF. In DNA, the CDR3 is TGTGCCAGCAGTTTCCGCTCCCCGGGACAGGGCGGTGAAGCTTTCTTT.

In the case of this clone: The identical CDR3 is also encoded by other nucleotide sequences in the sample. This chain connects TRBV4-3 to TRBJ2-3; D might be TRBD1 (5 bases). CDR1 and CDR2 (germline): LGHNA, YSLEER. V was cut by 4 bases and J by 4 bases, with 12 bases left in between. This CDR3 is built from 14 residues. The CDR3 reads CASSRVTGADTQYF. CDR3 DNA: TGCGCCAGCAGCCGAGTTACAGGTGCAGATACGCAGTATTTT.

The gene calls are TRBV28 and TRBJ1-1, with TRBD1 as a possible D gene (5 bases). Per the germline V gene, CDR1 is MDHEN and CDR2 is SYDVKM. V was shortened by 8 bases and J by 6 bases, with 19 bases between the two germline ends. This CDR3 is 14 amino acids long. The CDR3 sequence: CASGASETVAEAFF. The CDR3 DNA sequence: TGTGCCAGCGGGGCCTCGGAGACAGTTGCTGAAGCTTTCTTT.

The J gene is TRBJ2-7, the V gene TRBV7-9; perhaps TRBD2 as D (5 bases). The CDR3 is made up of 12 amino acids. CDR1 and CDR2 from the germline V gene are SEHNR and FQNEAQ (reference sequence). V shed 5 bases and J shed 9 bases, with 14 bases lying between them. DNA of the CDR3: TGTGCCAGCAGCCGGGGTGGCGGCTCGCAGTACGTC. It yields the protein CASSRGGGSQYV.

The chain combines TRBV7-3 with TRBJ1-6, with TRBD1 matching 8 bases. The CDR3 spans 14 residues. Germline CDR1 SGHTA, CDR2 FQGTGA. J was trimmed by 10 bases and V by 5 bases; bases with no gene match: 7. CDR3 sequence (DNA): TGTGCCAGCAGCGCCGGACAGGGATACTCACCCCTCCACTTT. Amino acid sequence: CASSAGQGYSPLHF.

The chain uses TRBV27 and TRBJ1-5, with D unresolved. This CDR3 spans 13 amino acids. Germline V CDR1 and CDR2: MNHEY, SMNVEV (reference sequence). The V and J ends lost 8 bases and 5 bases respectively, with 13 bases between them. This chain's CDR3 is CASSTAPYQPQHF. For the CDR3, the DNA is TGTGCCAGCTCTACAGCTCCCTATCAGCCCCAGCATTTT.

CDR3 amino acids: CASSPVIVLGEGSGANVLTF. CDR3 coding DNA: TGTGCCAGCTCACCAGTCATAGTACTGGGGGAGGGCTCAGGGGCCAACGTCCTGACTTTC. V is TRBV18 and J is TRBJ2-6; 7 bases map to TRBD2. Germline V gene lookup returns CDR1 KGHSH and CDR2 LQKENI. There are 20 residues in the CDR3. The ends lost 2 bases at V and 4 bases at J; junction bases unmatched: 17. The variable domain in full, completed from reference TRBV18 and TRBJ2-6, reads NAGVMQNPRHLVRRRGQEARLRCSPMKGHSHVYWYRQLPEEGLKFMVYLQKENIIDESGMPKERFSAEFPKEGPSILRIQQVVRGDSAAYFCASSPVIVLGEGSGANVLTFGAGSRLTVL.

V usage is TRBV12-3 or TRBV12-4 and J usage is TRBJ2-3; 8 bases fit TRBD2. V shed 7 bases, J shed 5 bases, and the junction held 2 bases outside the gene matches. This CDR3 comprises 12 residues. CDR3 loop: CASILAGDTQYF. In nucleotides, the CDR3 is TGTGCCAGCATCCTAGCGGGAGATACGCAGTATTTT.

This clone was detected once. This chain connects TRBV9 to TRBJ2-2; TRBD2 agrees at 11 bases. V shed 6 bases and J 2 bases; nucleotides not matched to a gene: 3. The CDR3 spans 15 residues. The germline gives CDR1 SGDLS, CDR2 YYNGEE. CDR3 DNA: TGTGCCAGCAACCTAGCGGGAGGAAACACCGGGGAGCTGTTTTTT. Amino acid sequence: CASNLAGGNTGELFF.

The chain recombines TRBV5-5 with TRBJ2-7; 7 nucleotides line up with TRBD1. In germline, CDR1 is SGHKS, CDR2 YYEKEE (reference sequence). The CDR3 runs 13 residues. V trimming: 5 bases; J trimming: 1 base; junction bases outside the gene matches: 3. DNA for the CDR3: TGTGCCAGCAGGGGACAGTTATCCTACGAGCAGTACTTC. Translating gives CASRGQLSYEQYF. Drawing the rest from reference TRBV5-5 and TRBJ2-7, the complete variable domain is DAGVTQSPTHLIKTRGQQVTLRCSPISGHKSVSWYQQVLGQGPQFIFQYYEKEERGRGNFPDRFSARQFPNYSSELNVNALLLGDSALYLCASRGQLSYEQYFGPGTRLTVT.

V gene TRBV7-2 combines with J gene TRBJ1-2; 7 bases are a match to TRBD1. Unmatched junction bases numbered 4, after V lost 3 bases and J lost 3 bases. The CDR3 runs to 14 residues. Germline V gene lookup returns CDR1 SGHTA and CDR2 FQGNSA. The CDR3 DNA reads TGTGCCAGCAGCTTGACCGACAGGGACTATGGCTACACCTTC. Its translation: CASSLTDRDYGYTF.

The chain has TRBV15 and TRBJ2-7; D unresolved. Per the germline V gene, CDR1 is LNHNV and CDR2 is YYDKDF (reference sequence). This CDR3 region has 15 residues. V dropped 1 base and J dropped 0 bases, with 10 bases sitting between them. The CDR3 DNA follows: TGTGCCACCAGCAGAGGGCGGTTGACCTCCTACGAGCAGTACTTC. Translation: CATSRGRLTSYEQYF.

The rearrangement links TRBV28 to TRBJ1-3; tentatively, D is TRBD1 (6 bases). Germline assignment: CDR1 MDHEN and CDR2 SYDVKM. The CDR3 has 15 residues. The V end was cut by 3 bases, the J end by 1 base, with 10 bases between. Here the CDR3 reads CASSFGGASGNTIYF. CDR3 in DNA: TGTGCCAGCAGTTTTGGGGGGGCGTCTGGAAACACCATATATTTT.

CDR3 protein: CASSVRTGAYNEQFF. DNA for the CDR3: TGTGCCAGCAGCGTTCGGACAGGGGCCTACAATGAGCAGTTCTTC. The chain recombines TRBV5-4 with TRBJ2-1, with TRBD1 identical over 9 bases. V lost 4 bases to trimming and J lost 2 bases; unmatched junction nucleotides: 4. The CDR3 runs 15 residues. Per germline, CDR1 SGHNT and CDR2 YYREEE (reference sequence). The full variable domain, in which reference TRBV5-4 and TRBJ2-1 provide the parts outside the CDR3, is ETGVTQSPTHLIKTRGQQVTLRCSSQSGHNTVSWYQQALGQGPQFIFQYYREEENGRGNFPPRFSGLQFPNYSSELNVNALELDDSALYLCASSVRTGAYNEQFFGPGTRLTVL.

The V call is TRBV11-2, the J call TRBJ2-3, with TRBD2 matching 9 bases. V shed 7 bases, J shed 5 bases, and the junction held 16 bases outside the gene matches. Germline V gene lookup returns CDR1 SGHAT and CDR2 FQNNGV. The CDR3 covers 17 residues. CDR3 in amino acids: CASNPGRAGGPEDTQYF. The DNA of the CDR3 is TGTGCCAGCAATCCAGGACGGGCGGGAGGGCCGGAAGATACGCAGTATTTT.

The chain uses TRBV24-1 and TRBJ2-5; D might be TRBD1 (6 bases). This CDR3 has 14 residues. V was pared by 3 bases and J by 5 bases, with 12 bases between. Germline V gene lookup returns CDR1 KGHDR and CDR2 SFDVKD. CDR3 loop: CATSDVGAPETQYF. The CDR3 nucleotides are TGTGCCACCAGTGATGTGGGGGCTCCGGAGACCCAGTACTTC.

This clone was picked up one time. The chain carries TRBV15 and TRBJ1-1; possibly TRBD1 for D (5 bases). This CDR3 comprises 12 residues. Per the germline V gene, CDR1 is LNHNV and CDR2 is YYDKDF (reference sequence). Trimming removed 1 base from V and 8 bases from J, with 8 bases in between. The CDR3 DNA follows: TGTGCCACCAGCAGAGGGGACTTAGAAGCTTTCTTT. Its protein product is CATSRGDLEAFF.

This clone was seen a few times. The V and J genes are TRBV18 and TRBJ1-2; weak D call: TRBD1 (5 bases). Germline V CDR1 and CDR2: KGHSH, LQKENI. V was clipped by 2 bases and J by 0 bases, with 13 bases between them. The CDR3 has 16 residues. This chain's CDR3 is CASSPRNRPANYGYTF. CDR3 sequence (DNA): TGTGCCAGCTCACCAAGGAACAGGCCAGCTAACTATGGCTACACCTTC.

The rearrangement joins TRBV25-1 to TRBJ1-1; D unresolved. In germline, CDR1 is MGHDK, CDR2 SYGVNS. Deletions cut 1 base from V and 1 base from J, with 13 bases between. The CDR3 is made up of 16 amino acids. CDR3 amino acids: CASSEFTGIANTEAFF. The CDR3 nucleotides read TGTGCCAGCAGTGAATTCACGGGTATCGCGAACACTGAAGCTTTCTTT.

The chain is built from TRBV6-5 and TRBJ1-2; D remains ambiguous. The CDR3 has 14 residues. CDR1 is MNHEY and CDR2 is SVGAGI in the germline V gene. Trimming left V 0 bases short and J 8 bases short, with 13 bases between. The CDR3 DNA sequence: TGTGCCAGCAGTTACTCTTACCGTCACGGGGGCTACACCTTC. Encoded protein: CASSYSYRHGGYTF.